The 23 T cell receptor beta chains given below trace back to one sample, sequenced in a study of spatial heterogeneity in lung cancer. Time point reported: sample taken at primary tumor resection. Unsorted samples of tumor, nontumor lung or frozen PBMC had their whole RNA sequenced. TCRdb re-derived calls from the 5' RACE reads in MiXCR, one entry per CDR3 protein. The sample lists about 42,000 distinct CDR3 sequences, around 6.5% occurring once. The specimen comprised PBMCs, sampled at surgery. The origin of the receptors is a female donor with early-stage non-small cell lung cancer.

CDR3 residues: CASSRGVQGMNTEAFF. The CDR3 nucleotides are TGTGCCAGCAGTCGGGGGGTCCAGGGTATGAACACTGAAGCTTTCTTT. The chain carries TRBV12-3 or TRBV12-4 and TRBJ1-1; weak D call: TRBD1 (5 bases). The CDR3 contains 16 residues. Deletions cut 5 bases from V and 0 bases from J, with 16 bases between.

There are many counts of this clonotype. This chain links TRBV24-1 with TRBJ2-2, with 7 nucleotides matching TRBD1. With V trimmed by 7 bases and J by 4 bases, 8 bases remained unmatched. CDR3 size: 15 residues. In germline, CDR1 is KGHDR, CDR2 SFDVKD. Here the CDR3 DNA reads TGTGCCACCAGGGGAAGGGGGCTGACCACCGGGGAGCTGTTTTTT. As protein: CATRGRGLTTGELFF.

This clonotype was recorded at least ten times. The rearrangement uses TRBV6-2 or TRBV6-3 and TRBJ2-7, with D maybe TRBD2 (5 bases). Per germline, CDR1 MNHEY and CDR2 SVGEGT. The CDR3 has 14 amino acids. V was clipped by 5 bases and J by 2 bases, with 13 bases between them. The CDR3 reads CASSLDWVTYEQYF. The CDR3 DNA is TGTGCCAGCAGTCTGGACTGGGTCACCTACGAGCAGTACTTC.

The gene calls are TRBV28 and TRBJ1-4, with TRBD1 matching over 9 bases. The CDR3 spans 15 residues. Trimming removed 7 bases from V and 8 bases from J; junction bases left unmatched: 11. Germline lookup yields CDR1 MDHEN and CDR2 SYDVKM. CDR3 bases: TGTGCCAGCATTACCAGGCGGGGGACAGGGGAAAAACTGTTTTTT. This gives the protein CASITRRGTGEKLFF.

The chain links TRBV12-5 to TRBJ2-7; a weak D match, TRBD2 (6 bases). Germline CDR1 LGHNT, CDR2 FRNRAP. The CDR3 extends over 14 amino acids. V lost 1 base and J lost 3, with 10 bases in between. The DNA for the CDR3 is TGTGCTAGTGGTTTGGGCCAGGGAGGCTACGAGCAGTACTTC. Its protein product is CASGLGQGGYEQYF.

This clonotype was picked up a small number of times. V gene TRBV20-1 combines with J gene TRBJ2-1; a weak D match, TRBD2 (6 bases). This CDR3 contains 15 residues. The V end was cut by 3 bases, the J end by 7 bases, with 19 bases between. Germline V gene data show CDR1 as DFQATT and CDR2 as SNEGSKA (reference sequence). CDR3 in DNA: TGCAGTGCTAGTCTATACCCCGGGGGAACTAATGAGCAGTTCTTC. Translating it yields CSASLYPGGTNEQFF.

There are many counts of this clonotype. The chain carries TRBV6-5 and TRBJ2-1, with a possible D match to TRBD2 (7 bases). CDR3 length: 20 amino acids. The germline gives CDR1 MNHEY, CDR2 SVGAGI. V was trimmed by 5 bases and J by 4 bases, leaving 30 bases between them. The DNA of the CDR3 is TGTGCCAGCAGTCATGGGGGGGCTCCTTACCGGGCCAGCGTATACAATGAGCAGTTCTTC. This gives the protein CASSHGGAPYRASVYNEQFF.

This clonotype was counted at least ten times. The rearrangement joins TRBV3-1 to TRBJ2-5; D not certain. V shed 8 bases and J shed 4 bases, with 14 bases lying between them. CDR1 LGHDT and CDR2 YNNKEL come from the germline V gene (reference sequence). The CDR3 contains 13 residues. CDR3 DNA sequence: TGTGCCAGCCTCCGGACCAATTCAGAGACCCAGTACTTC. Its protein product is CASLRTNSETQYF.

This chain links TRBV4-1 with TRBJ2-3, with a weak D call TRBD1 (7 bases). The V end lost 1 base, the J end lost 6 bases, and 17 bases lay between the germline ends. The CDR3 contains 16 residues. CDR1 MGHRA and CDR2 YSYEKL come from the germline V gene. CDR3 DNA sequence: TGCGCCAGCAGCCAAGCGGGACAGCTAGGAGGGGATACGCAGTATTTT. Residues: CASSQAGQLGGDTQYF.

This clonotype has at least ten counts. The V gene is TRBV6-6, the J gene TRBJ2-3; 10 positions agree with TRBD2. With 2 bases clipped from V and 5 bases from J, the junction kept 4 bases outside the gene matches. Germline values: CDR1 MNHNY, CDR2 SVGAGI (reference sequence). The CDR3 has 15 amino acids. CDR3 bases: TGTGCCAGCAGTTACCCTGCTAGCGGGGGAGATACGCAGTATTTT. This codes for CASSYPASGGDTQYF.

This clonotype was seen at least ten times. The chain recombines TRBV5-1 with TRBJ2-3, with 9 positions matching TRBD1. This CDR3 has 14 amino acids. Germline loops: CDR1 SGHRS, CDR2 YFSETQ. V lost 3 bases to trimming and J lost 5 bases; unmatched junction nucleotides: 4. The CDR3 here is CASSSGTGRDTQYF. Written as DNA, the CDR3 is TGCGCCAGCAGCTCCGGGACAGGGAGAGATACGCAGTATTTT.

The table lists this clonotype with a few counts. The J gene is TRBJ2-3, the V gene TRBV14, with a tentative D call TRBD1 (6 bases). In germline, CDR1 is SGHDN, CDR2 FVKESK. The CDR3 sequence is 14 residues long. V lost 3 bases and J 7 bases, leaving 14 bases between the germline ends. The CDR3 sequence: CASSQAWDINTQYF. Here the CDR3 DNA reads TGTGCCAGCAGCCAGGCGTGGGACATCAATACGCAGTATTTT.

The CDR3 nucleotides read TGCAGTGCTCCCGGGGAGAGCAATCAGCCCCAGCATTTT. It specifies CSAPGESNQPQHF. The chain carries TRBV20-1 and TRBJ1-5; D uncertain. This CDR3 has 13 residues. The germline V gene has CDR1 DFQATT and CDR2 SNEGSKA (reference sequence). The germline V and J ends were trimmed by 5 bases and 1 base, with 9 bases remaining between them.

This clonotype was observed a few times. The rearrangement joins TRBV10-1 to TRBJ2-3; D is possibly TRBD2 (5 bases). Germline V CDR1 and CDR2: WNHNN, SYGVQD (reference sequence). This CDR3 has 15 residues. V lost 0 bases and J lost 3, with 10 bases in between. The CDR3 coding sequence is TGCGCCAGCAGTGAGTCGGCGAGGGCTACAGATACGCAGTATTTT. Translated, it gives CASSESARATDTQYF.

This clonotype was seen ten or more times. V and J are TRBV5-1 and TRBJ2-1, with 7 bases fitting TRBD1. Trimming took 4 bases from V and 5 from J; bases not matched to a gene: 6. The length of the CDR3 is 14 residues. The germline V gene has CDR1 SGHRS and CDR2 YFSETQ. CDR3 sequence reads: CASSRTGPDNEQFF. CDR3 bases: TGCGCCAGCAGCCGGACAGGACCAGACAATGAGCAGTTCTTC. Together with reference TRBV5-1 and TRBJ2-1, the CDR3 gives the full variable domain: KAGVTQTPRYLIKTRGQQVTLSCSPISGHRSVSWYQQTPGQGLQFLFEYFSETQRNKGNFPGRFSGRQFSNSRSEMNVSTLELGDSALYLCASSRTGPDNEQFFGPGTRLTVL.

This clonotype was observed many times. This chain connects TRBV5-4 to TRBJ2-6; tentative D call: TRBD1 (6 bases). This CDR3 spans 15 amino acids. The V end lost 2 bases, the J end lost 2 bases, and 8 bases lay between the germline ends. Per the germline V gene, CDR1 is SGHNT and CDR2 is YYREEE (reference sequence). CDR3 sequence reads: CASSLRTAGANVLTF. Here the CDR3 DNA reads TGTGCCAGCAGCTTACGGACAGCTGGGGCCAACGTCCTGACTTTC.

This clonotype was counted only a few times. The V call is TRBV6-6, the J call TRBJ1-4; D not certain. Looked up from germline, CDR1 is MNHNY and CDR2 is SVGAGI (reference sequence). There are 13 residues in the CDR3. V lost 7 bases and J 8 bases, leaving 14 bases between the germline ends. The CDR3 sequence is CASTAPPGEKLFF. CDR3 bases: TGTGCCAGCACGGCCCCCCCTGGAGAAAAACTGTTTTTT.

Ten or more counts support this clonotype. The V call is TRBV3-1, the J call TRBJ2-1; a weak D match, TRBD2 (6 bases). Trimming cost V 0 bases and J 0 bases, with 12 bases left between them. The CDR3 has 17 amino acids. CDR1 is LGHDT and CDR2 is YNNKEL in the germline V gene (reference sequence). CDR3 region: CASSQELARSSYNEQFF. CDR3 in DNA: TGTGCCAGCAGCCAAGAACTAGCCAGGAGCTCCTACAATGAGCAGTTCTTC.

This chain connects TRBV6-5 to TRBJ2-7; 7 nucleotides match TRBD1. Germline V lookup: CDR1 MNHEY, CDR2 SVGAGI. This CDR3 is 14 amino acids long. Trimming took 4 bases from V and 0 from J; bases not matched to a gene: 3. CDR3 sequence: CASSSDRISYEQYF. The DNA of the CDR3 is TGTGCCAGCAGTTCGGACAGGATCTCCTACGAGCAGTACTTC.

CDR3 coding DNA: TGCAGTGCTAGAGAGCGGGGGACAGGGACTGAAGCTTTCTTT. Its protein product is CSARERGTGTEAFF. This chain connects TRBV20-1 to TRBJ1-1, with 9 bases that match TRBD1. J was trimmed by 5 bases and V by 0 bases; bases with no gene match: 4. This CDR3 contains 14 residues. The germline V gene encodes CDR1 DFQATT and CDR2 SNEGSKA (reference sequence).

This clonotype turned up a few times. The V gene is TRBV6-5, the J gene TRBJ1-5; no clear D. The CDR3 runs to 14 residues. Germline CDR1 reads MNHEY; CDR2 reads SVGAGI. V gave up 0 bases and J gave up 11 bases, with 14 bases separating them. The CDR3 spells CASSYSRTAPSQHF. The CDR3 DNA follows: TGTGCCAGCAGTTACTCCCGCACCGCCCCTTCCCAGCATTTT.

This clonotype was seen many times. This chain uses TRBV28 with TRBJ2-7; no firm D call. This CDR3 region has 11 residues. The germline gives CDR1 MDHEN, CDR2 SYDVKM. V lost 7 bases and J lost 3, with 7 bases in between. The CDR3: CASKQIYEQYF. As DNA, the CDR3 is TGTGCCAGCAAACAGATCTACGAGCAGTACTTC.

The chain has TRBV3-1 and TRBJ1-1; D not resolved. The CDR3 runs to 12 residues. From germline, CDR1 is LGHDT and CDR2 YNNKEL (reference sequence). V was clipped by 4 bases and J by 7 bases, with 10 bases between them. The CDR3, as DNA: TGTGCCAGCAGCCCCTCGGGGATTGAAGCTTTCTTT. It is translated as CASSPSGIEAFF.